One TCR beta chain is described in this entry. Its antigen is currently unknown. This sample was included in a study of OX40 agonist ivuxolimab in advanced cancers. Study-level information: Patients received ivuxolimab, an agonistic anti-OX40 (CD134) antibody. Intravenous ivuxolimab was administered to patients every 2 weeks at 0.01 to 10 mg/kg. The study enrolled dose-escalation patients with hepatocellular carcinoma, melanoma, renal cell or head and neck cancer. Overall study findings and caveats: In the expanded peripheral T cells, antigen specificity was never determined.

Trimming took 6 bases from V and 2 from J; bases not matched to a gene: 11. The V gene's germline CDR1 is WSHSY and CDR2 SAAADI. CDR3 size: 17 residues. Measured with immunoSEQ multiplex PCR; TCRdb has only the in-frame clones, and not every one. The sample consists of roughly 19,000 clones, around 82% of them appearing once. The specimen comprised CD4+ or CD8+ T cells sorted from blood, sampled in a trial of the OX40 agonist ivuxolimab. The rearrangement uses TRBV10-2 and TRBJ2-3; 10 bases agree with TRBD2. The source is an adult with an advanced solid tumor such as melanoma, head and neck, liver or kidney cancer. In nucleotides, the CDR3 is TGCGCCAGCAGCCACCCAGCGGGGGGGCCCGACACAGATACGCAGTATTTT. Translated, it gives CASSHPAGGPDTDTQYF.